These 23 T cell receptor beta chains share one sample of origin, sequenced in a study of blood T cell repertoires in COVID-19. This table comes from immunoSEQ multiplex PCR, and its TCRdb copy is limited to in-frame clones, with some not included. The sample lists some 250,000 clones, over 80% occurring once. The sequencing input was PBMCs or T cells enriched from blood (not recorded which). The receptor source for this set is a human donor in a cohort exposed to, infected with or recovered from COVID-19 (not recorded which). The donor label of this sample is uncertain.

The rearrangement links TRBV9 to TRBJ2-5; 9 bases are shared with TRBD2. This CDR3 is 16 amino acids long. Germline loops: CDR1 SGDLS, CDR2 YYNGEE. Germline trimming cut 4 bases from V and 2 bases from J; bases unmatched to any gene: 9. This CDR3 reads CASSLSSGGWQETQYF. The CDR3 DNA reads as TGTGCCAGCAGCCTCTCCAGCGGGGGGTGGCAAGAGACCCAGTACTTC.

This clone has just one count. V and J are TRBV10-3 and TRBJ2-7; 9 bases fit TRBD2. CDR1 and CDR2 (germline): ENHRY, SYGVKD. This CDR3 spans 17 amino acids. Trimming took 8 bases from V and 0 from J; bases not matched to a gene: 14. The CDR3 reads CAIGSASGVPYSYEQYF. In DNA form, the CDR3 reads TGTGCCATCGGGTCGGCTAGCGGGGTTCCTTACTCCTACGAGCAGTACTTC.

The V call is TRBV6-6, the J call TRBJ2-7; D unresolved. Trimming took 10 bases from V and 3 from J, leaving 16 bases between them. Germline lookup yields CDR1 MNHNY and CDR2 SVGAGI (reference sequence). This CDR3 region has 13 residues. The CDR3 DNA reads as TGTGCCATACAACGCGGAAGCAACTACGAGCAGTACTTC. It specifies CAIQRGSNYEQYF.

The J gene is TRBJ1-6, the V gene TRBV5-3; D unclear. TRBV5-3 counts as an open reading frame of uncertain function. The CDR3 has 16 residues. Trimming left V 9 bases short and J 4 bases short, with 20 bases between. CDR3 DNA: TGTGCCAATATCGGAGGACCGCCCGATTATAATTCACCCCTCCACTTT. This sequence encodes CANIGGPPDYNSPLHF.

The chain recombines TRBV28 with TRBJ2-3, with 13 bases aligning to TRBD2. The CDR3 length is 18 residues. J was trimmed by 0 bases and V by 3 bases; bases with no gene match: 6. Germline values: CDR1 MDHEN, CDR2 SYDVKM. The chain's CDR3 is CASSLETSGGTSTDTQYF. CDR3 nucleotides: TGTGCCAGCAGTTTGGAGACTAGCGGGGGGACTAGCACAGATACGCAGTATTTT.

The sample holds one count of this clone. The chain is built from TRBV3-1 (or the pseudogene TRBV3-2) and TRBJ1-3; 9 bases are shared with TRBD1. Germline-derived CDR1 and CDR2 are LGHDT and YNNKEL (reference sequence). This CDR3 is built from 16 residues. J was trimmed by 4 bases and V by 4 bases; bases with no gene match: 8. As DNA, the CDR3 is TGTGCCAGCAGCCCAGTGGGACAGGGAGGAGGAAACACCATATATTTT. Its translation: CASSPVGQGGGNTIYF.

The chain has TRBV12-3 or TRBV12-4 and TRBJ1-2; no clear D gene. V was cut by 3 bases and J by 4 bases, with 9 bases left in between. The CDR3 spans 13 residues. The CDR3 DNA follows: TGTGCCAGCAGTTTGGCAGGCTCCTATGGCTACACCTTC. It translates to CASSLAGSYGYTF.

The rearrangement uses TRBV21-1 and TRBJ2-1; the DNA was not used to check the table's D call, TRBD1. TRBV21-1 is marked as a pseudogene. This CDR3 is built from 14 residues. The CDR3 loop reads CASSSRDRVHEQFF. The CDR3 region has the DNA TGTGCCAGCAGCTCCCGGGACAGGGTCCATGAGCAGTTCTTC.

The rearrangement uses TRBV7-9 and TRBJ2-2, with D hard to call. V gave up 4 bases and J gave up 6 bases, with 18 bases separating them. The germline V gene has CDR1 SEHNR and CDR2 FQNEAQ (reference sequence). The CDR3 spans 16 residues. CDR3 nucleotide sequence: TGTGCCAGCAGCTGGAGTGGCAGTCGCTCTTCCGGGGAGCTGTTTTTT. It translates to CASSWSGSRSSGELFF.

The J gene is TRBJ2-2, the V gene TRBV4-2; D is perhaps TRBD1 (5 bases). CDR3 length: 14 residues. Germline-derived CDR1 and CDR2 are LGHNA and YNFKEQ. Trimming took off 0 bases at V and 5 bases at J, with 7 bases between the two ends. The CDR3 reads CASSQDGATGELFF. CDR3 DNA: TGTGCCAGCAGCCAAGATGGGGCAACCGGGGAGCTGTTTTTT.

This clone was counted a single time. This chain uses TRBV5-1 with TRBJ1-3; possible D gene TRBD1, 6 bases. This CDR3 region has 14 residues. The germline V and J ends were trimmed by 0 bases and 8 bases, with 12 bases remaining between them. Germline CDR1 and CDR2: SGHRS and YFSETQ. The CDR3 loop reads CASSLVGTRDTIYF. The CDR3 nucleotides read TGCGCCAGCAGCTTGGTTGGGACAAGGGACACCATATATTTT.

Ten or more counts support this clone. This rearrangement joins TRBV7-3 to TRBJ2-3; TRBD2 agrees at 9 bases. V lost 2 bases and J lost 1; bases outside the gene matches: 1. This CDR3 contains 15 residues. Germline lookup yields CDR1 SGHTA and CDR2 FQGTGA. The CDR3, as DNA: TGTGCCAGCAGCTTATTAGCGGGGGGCACAGATACGCAGTATTTT. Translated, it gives CASSLLAGGTDTQYF.

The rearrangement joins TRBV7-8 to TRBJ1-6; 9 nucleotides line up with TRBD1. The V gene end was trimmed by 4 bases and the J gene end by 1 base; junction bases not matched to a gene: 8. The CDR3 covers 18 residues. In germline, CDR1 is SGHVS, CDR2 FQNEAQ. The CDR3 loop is CASSSKDRGRSYNSPLHF. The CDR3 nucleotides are TGTGCCAGCAGCTCAAAGGACAGGGGAAGATCCTATAATTCACCCCTCCACTTT.

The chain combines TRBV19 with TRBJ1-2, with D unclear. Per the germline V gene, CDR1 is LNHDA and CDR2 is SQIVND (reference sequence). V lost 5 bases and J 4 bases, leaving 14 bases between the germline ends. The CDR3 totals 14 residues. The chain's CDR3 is CASSGFGRGYGYTF. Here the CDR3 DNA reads TGTGCCAGTAGTGGCTTCGGACGGGGCTATGGCTACACCTTC.

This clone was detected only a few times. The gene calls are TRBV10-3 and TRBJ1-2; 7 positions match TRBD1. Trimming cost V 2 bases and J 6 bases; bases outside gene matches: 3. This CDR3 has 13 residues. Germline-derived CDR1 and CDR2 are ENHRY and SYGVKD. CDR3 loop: CAISEGDRDGYTF. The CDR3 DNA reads TGTGCCATCAGTGAGGGCGACAGGGATGGCTACACCTTC.

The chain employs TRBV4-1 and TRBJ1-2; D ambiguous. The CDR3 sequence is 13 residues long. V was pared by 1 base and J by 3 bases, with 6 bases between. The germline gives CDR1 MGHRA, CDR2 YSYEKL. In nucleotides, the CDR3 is TGCGCCAGCAGCCAAGTTCAGGACTATGGCTACACCTTC. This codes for CASSQVQDYGYTF.

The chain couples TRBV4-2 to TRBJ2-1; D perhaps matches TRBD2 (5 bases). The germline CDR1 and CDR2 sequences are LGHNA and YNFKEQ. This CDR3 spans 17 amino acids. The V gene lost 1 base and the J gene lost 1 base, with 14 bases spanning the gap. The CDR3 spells CASSQVHGGRSYNEQFF. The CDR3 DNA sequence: TGTGCCAGCAGCCAAGTACACGGAGGTCGGTCCTACAATGAGCAGTTCTTC.

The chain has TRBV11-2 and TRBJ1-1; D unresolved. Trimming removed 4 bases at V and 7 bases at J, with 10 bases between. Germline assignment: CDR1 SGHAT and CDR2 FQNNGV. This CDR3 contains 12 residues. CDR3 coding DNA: TGTGCCAGCAGCTACGATCGGGGTGAAGCTTTCTTT. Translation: CASSYDRGEAFF.

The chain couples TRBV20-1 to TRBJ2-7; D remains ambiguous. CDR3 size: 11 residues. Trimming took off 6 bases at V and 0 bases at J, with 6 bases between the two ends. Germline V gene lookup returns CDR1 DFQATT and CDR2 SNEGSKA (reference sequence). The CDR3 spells CSAENSYEQYF. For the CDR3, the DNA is TGCAGTGCAGAGAACTCCTACGAGCAGTACTTC.

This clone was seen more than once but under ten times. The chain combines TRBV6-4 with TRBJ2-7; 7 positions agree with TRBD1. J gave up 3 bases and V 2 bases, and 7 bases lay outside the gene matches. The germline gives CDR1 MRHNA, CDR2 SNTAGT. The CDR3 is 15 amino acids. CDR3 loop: CASSDHRGLGYEQYF. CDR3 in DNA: TGTGCCAGCAGTGACCACAGGGGTTTGGGCTACGAGCAGTACTTC.

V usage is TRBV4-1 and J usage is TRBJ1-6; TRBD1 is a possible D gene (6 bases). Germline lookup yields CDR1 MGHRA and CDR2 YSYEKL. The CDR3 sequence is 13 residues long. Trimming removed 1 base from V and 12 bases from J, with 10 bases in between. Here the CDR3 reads CASSQVAGEPLHF. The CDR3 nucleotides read TGCGCCAGCAGCCAAGTAGCAGGGGAACCCCTCCACTTT.

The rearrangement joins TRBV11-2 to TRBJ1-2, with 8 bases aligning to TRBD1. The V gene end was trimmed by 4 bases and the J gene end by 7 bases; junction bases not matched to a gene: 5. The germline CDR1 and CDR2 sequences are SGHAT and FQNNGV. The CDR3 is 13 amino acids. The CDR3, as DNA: TGTGCCAGCAGCTCCGGACAGGGTGGTGGCTACACCTTC. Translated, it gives CASSSGQGGGYTF.

CDR3 region: CASSGGQGGTDTQYF. CDR3 bases: TGCGCCAGCAGCGGGGGACAGGGGGGCACAGATACGCAGTATTTT. The chain combines TRBV5-1 with TRBJ2-3; 11 bases fit TRBD1. The germline gives CDR1 SGHRS, CDR2 YFSETQ. This CDR3 region has 15 residues. V trimming: 4 bases; J trimming: 1 base; junction bases outside the gene matches: 2.